This TCR beta chain is from a study of early T cells in non-severe SARS-CoV-2 infection. Each CDR3 protein is one row after TCRdb ran MiXCR on the 5' RACE reads. The sample includes 65,000 to 80,000 distinct CDR3 sequences, 11% of them seen just once. J gave up 1 base and V 5 bases, and 9 bases lay outside the gene matches. This CDR3 has 16 amino acids. Germline lookup yields CDR1 LNHDA and CDR2 SQIVND (reference sequence). In its sample, this clonotype was seen many times. The sequenced sample was whole blood. The chain combines TRBV19 with TRBJ2-3; TRBD2 matches at 7 bases. The clonotype originates from an adult who was a healthcare worker with PCR-confirmed SARS-CoV-2 infection or an uninfected control (not recorded which). For the CDR3, the DNA is TGTGCCAGTAGTTCCCTCGAAGCGGGGCGCACAGATACGCAGTATTTT. Amino acid sequence: CASSSLEAGRTDTQYF. The variable domain in full, with the rest retrieved from reference TRBV19 and TRBJ2-3, is DGGITQSPKYLFRKEGQNVTLSCEQNLNHDAMYWYRQDPGQGLRLIYYSQIVNDFQKGDIAEGYSVSREKKESFPLTVTSAQKNPTAFYLCASSSLEAGRTDTQYFGPGTRLTVL.